The 32 T cell receptor beta chains below were found in one sample sequenced in a study of early T cells in non-severe SARS-CoV-2 infection. TCRdb reprocessed the 5' RACE reads with MiXCR, giving one entry per CDR3 protein. This sample has roughly 100,000 distinct CDR3 sequences, with approximately 12% found just once. The material was whole blood, obtained at baseline. The receptor source for this set is an adult who was a healthcare worker with PCR-confirmed SARS-CoV-2 infection or an uninfected control (not recorded which).

This chain uses TRBV6-2 or TRBV6-3 with TRBJ2-3; 7 nucleotides align to TRBD1. V trimming: 1 base; J trimming: 3 bases; junction bases outside the gene matches: 4. CDR3 length: 15 amino acids. Germline CDR1 MNHEY, CDR2 SVGEGT. CDR3 sequence reads: CASSYYNRGTDTQYF. CDR3 sequence (DNA): TGTGCCAGCAGTTACTACAACAGGGGTACAGATACGCAGTATTTT.

This sequence joins TRBV10-3 and TRBJ2-4; D remains unclear. Trimming took off 6 bases at V and 9 bases at J, with 12 bases between the two ends. In germline, CDR1 is ENHRY, CDR2 SYGVKD. This CDR3 spans 12 amino acids. The CDR3 nucleotides read TGTGCCATCAGAGCCACCCTGGGCATTCAGTACTTC. Translation: CAIRATLGIQYF.

V usage is TRBV2 and J usage is TRBJ1-3; a weak D match, TRBD1 (6 bases). The CDR3 consists of 15 residues. Trimming took 6 bases from V and 4 from J, leaving 16 bases between them. The germline V gene has CDR1 SNHLY and CDR2 FYNNEI. The CDR3 DNA is TGTGCCAGCAGGGTGGACAGAACTACCGGAAACACCATATATTTT. Protein sequence: CASRVDRTTGNTIYF.

The rearrangement uses TRBV7-9 and TRBJ2-1, with D perhaps matching TRBD1 (5 bases). This CDR3 is 12 amino acids long. Looked up from germline, CDR1 is SEHNR and CDR2 is FQNEAQ (reference sequence). The V end lost 2 bases, the J end lost 7 bases, and 6 bases lay between the germline ends. CDR3 sequence (DNA): TGTGCCAGCAGCTTAAAGGGGAATGAGCAGTTCTTC. Its translation is CASSLKGNEQFF.

The chain links TRBV7-9 to TRBJ2-3; possible D gene TRBD1, 6 bases. CDR3 length equals 15 residues. CDR1 SEHNR and CDR2 FQNEAQ come from the germline V gene (reference sequence). V dropped 2 bases and J dropped 2 bases, with 11 bases sitting between them. Written as DNA, the CDR3 is TGTGCCAGCAGCTTACGTCTGGGGGCCACAGATACGCAGTATTTT. Translated: CASSLRLGATDTQYF.

This clonotype showed up just a few times. The V and J genes are TRBV28 and TRBJ1-4; no firm D call. CDR3 size: 15 residues. Per the germline V gene, CDR1 is MDHEN and CDR2 is SYDVKM. V shed 5 bases and J shed 3 bases, with 13 bases lying between them. Here the CDR3 reads CASSPFDPSNEKLFF. The DNA for the CDR3 is TGTGCCAGCAGTCCTTTCGACCCGTCTAATGAAAAACTGTTTTTT.

The chain couples TRBV13 to TRBJ1-1; unclear D gene. The CDR3 covers 17 residues. V gave up 2 bases and J gave up 0 bases, with 16 bases separating them. Germline lookup yields CDR1 PRHDT and CDR2 FYEKMQ (reference sequence). CDR3 sequence reads: CASSLNRGTSMNTEAFF. CDR3 bases: TGTGCCAGCAGCTTAAACCGGGGAACATCCATGAACACTGAAGCTTTCTTT.

This clonotype was observed at least ten times. The V call is TRBV7-9, the J call TRBJ2-5; D gene unclear. This CDR3 is built from 14 residues. Germline V gives CDR1 SEHNR, CDR2 FQNEAQ (reference sequence). V was pared by 7 bases and J by 0 bases, with 12 bases between. This CDR3 reads CASTFLKDQETQYF. The CDR3 DNA is TGTGCCAGCACCTTCCTTAAGGACCAAGAGACCCAGTACTTC.

There are a few counts of this clonotype. The chain has TRBV12-3 or TRBV12-4 and TRBJ2-1; 7 bases are a match to TRBD2. V gave up 8 bases and J gave up 3 bases; unmatched junction bases: 7. This CDR3 is 14 amino acids long. The CDR3 DNA sequence: TGTGCCAGCGGGAGGGGACTTAACTACAATGAGCAGTTCTTC. Translation: CASGRGLNYNEQFF.

This clonotype was observed many times. The chain carries TRBV9 and TRBJ2-5, with D maybe TRBD1 (6 bases). This CDR3 contains 15 residues. Between the trimmed V and J ends, which lost 4 bases and 3 bases, there was a span of 16 bases. Germline loops: CDR1 SGDLS, CDR2 YYNGEE. The CDR3 DNA is TGTGCCAGCAGCCCTCACAGGGAGAGGAAAGAGACCCAGTACTTC. It translates to CASSPHRERKETQYF.

In DNA, the CDR3 is TGTGCCAGCAGCGTAACCTGGGCTGGGGCTCAGACACCCCTCCACTTT. As protein: CASSVTWAGAQTPLHF. The rearrangement joins TRBV9 to TRBJ1-6; D possibly corresponds to TRBD1 (5 bases). V was cut by 1 base and J by 11 bases, with 19 bases left in between. Germline V gene lookup returns CDR1 SGDLS and CDR2 YYNGEE. The CDR3 contains 16 residues.

This chain joins TRBV20-1 and TRBJ2-7; 11 nucleotides line up with TRBD2. The ends lost 4 bases at V and 6 bases at J; junction bases unmatched: 8. CDR3 length equals 14 residues. Germline V gene data show CDR1 as DFQATT and CDR2 as SNEGSKA (reference sequence). The CDR3 loop is CSATIAGGRFEQYF. DNA for the CDR3: TGCAGTGCTACCATAGCGGGGGGGCGATTCGAGCAGTACTTC.

The rearrangement joins TRBV28 to TRBJ1-6, with D unclear. CDR1 MDHEN and CDR2 SYDVKM come from the germline V gene. The CDR3 sequence is 17 residues long. The ends were cut back, 4 bases at V and 0 bases at J, with 13 bases in the middle. CDR3 region: CASSSPPSSSYNSPLHF. The CDR3 DNA is TGTGCCAGCAGTTCCCCCCCCTCGAGCTCCTATAATTCACCCCTCCACTTT.

Only a few counts were recorded for this clonotype. The V and J genes are TRBV5-5 and TRBJ2-7; D possibly corresponds to TRBD2 (5 bases). V gave up 0 bases and J gave up 2 bases, with 12 bases separating them. Germline V gene data show CDR1 as SGHKS and CDR2 as YYEKEE (reference sequence). CDR3 length: 15 residues. CDR3 nucleotides: TGTGCCAGCAGCTTGGCCCCCACGGGAACCTACGAGCAGTACTTC. Translated, it gives CASSLAPTGTYEQYF.

This clonotype has ten or more counts. The chain couples TRBV20-1 to TRBJ2-1; a weak D match, TRBD2 (7 bases). Germline values: CDR1 DFQATT, CDR2 SNEGSKA (reference sequence). The CDR3 runs 13 residues. V was clipped by 0 bases and J by 9 bases, with 12 bases between them. The DNA of the CDR3 is TGCAGTGCTAGAGAAGGGGGGGCGAGTGAGCAGTTCTTC. It specifies CSAREGGASEQFF.

At least ten counts were recorded for this clonotype. V usage is TRBV6-5 and J usage is TRBJ1-2, with D unresolved. This CDR3 is built from 17 residues. V lost 0 bases, J lost 0 bases, and 14 bases lay in between. The germline V gene encodes CDR1 MNHEY and CDR2 SVGAGI. CDR3 amino acids: CASSYSILTTSNYGYTF. CDR3 sequence (DNA): TGTGCCAGCAGTTACTCGATATTGACTACTTCTAACTATGGCTACACCTTC.

The chain carries TRBV7-9 and TRBJ1-2, with 8 positions matching TRBD1. The CDR3 length is 18 residues. The germline CDR1 and CDR2 sequences are SEHNR and FQNEAQ (reference sequence). V was pared by 5 bases and J by 5 bases, with 19 bases of the junction left unmatched. Here the CDR3 reads CASSRGGQVPPRLYGYTF. CDR3 DNA: TGTGCCAGCAGCCGGGGGGGACAGGTTCCTCCCCGGCTTTATGGCTACACCTTC.

This CDR3 reads CSARGSGQLIAEQYF. The CDR3 DNA is TGCAGTGCTAGAGGGTCCGGACAGTTGATTGCCGAGCAGTACTTC. The rearrangement uses TRBV20-1 and TRBJ2-7; tentatively, D is TRBD1 (6 bases). Trimming shortened V by 1 base and J by 6 bases, and 19 bases separated the two germline ends. The CDR3 has 15 residues. Germline V gene data show CDR1 as DFQATT and CDR2 as SNEGSKA (reference sequence).

This clonotype was seen more than once but under ten times. The V and J genes are TRBV9 and TRBJ2-5, with unresolved D. Looked up from germline, CDR1 is SGDLS and CDR2 is YYNGEE. The CDR3 has 15 amino acids. Between the trimmed V and J ends, which lost 0 bases and 2 bases, there was a span of 11 bases. CDR3 loop: CASSVAGRVQETQYF. CDR3 DNA: TGTGCCAGCAGCGTAGCCGGGCGTGTTCAAGAGACCCAGTACTTC.

This clonotype was recorded many times. V is TRBV14 and J is TRBJ1-2, with D hard to call. The CDR3 has 13 amino acids. The germline V gene encodes CDR1 SGHDN and CDR2 FVKESK. V lost 2 bases and J lost 8, with 12 bases in between. The CDR3 nucleotides are TGTGCCAGCAGCCAACATCTAACCGGCGGCTACACCTTC. It encodes CASSQHLTGGYTF.

This clonotype was seen a handful of times. The chain couples TRBV10-3 to TRBJ2-1, with 12 nucleotides matching TRBD1. CDR3 size: 14 residues. The germline gives CDR1 ENHRY, CDR2 SYGVKD. Trimming removed 5 bases from V and 8 bases from J; junction bases left unmatched: 4. The CDR3 region has the DNA TGTGCCATCAGTCCCGGGACAGGGGGCGATGAGCAGTTCTTC. This translates into CAISPGTGGDEQFF.

The chain recombines TRBV29-1 with TRBJ1-3; D is unclear. The germline V gene encodes CDR1 SQVTM and CDR2 ANQGSEA. The CDR3 extends over 11 amino acids. V was cut by 7 bases and J by 5 bases, with 9 bases left in between. CDR3 residues: CSAESRNTIYF. The CDR3 region has the DNA TGCAGCGCTGAGAGCAGAAACACCATATATTTT.

The V call is TRBV11-3, the J call TRBJ2-7, with 7 bases lining up with TRBD1. The ends lost 6 bases at V and 0 bases at J; junction bases unmatched: 8. The CDR3 loop spans 15 amino acids. CDR1 is SGHNT, CDR2 YENEEA, per germline. In DNA form, the CDR3 reads TGTGCCAGCAGTTATCCGACAGGGATCTCCTACGAGCAGTACTTC. Its protein is CASSYPTGISYEQYF.

At least ten counts were recorded for this clonotype. The V and J genes are TRBV7-2 and TRBJ2-7; 8 bases map to TRBD2. The junction had 6 bases not matched to a gene; V was cut back by 3 bases and J by 5 bases. The CDR3 sequence is 14 residues long. CDR1 is SGHTA, CDR2 FQGNSA, per germline. The DNA for the CDR3 is TGTGCCAGCAGCTTCGGGACTAGGAGCGACGAGCAGTACTTC. Translated, it gives CASSFGTRSDEQYF.

This clonotype occurred many times. This sequence joins TRBV12-3 or TRBV12-4 and TRBJ2-1; D is perhaps TRBD1 or TRBD2 (7 bases each). The CDR3 extends over 19 amino acids. V lost 5 bases to trimming and J lost 2 bases, with 25 bases between them. The CDR3 loop reads CASSPVPGGGAGPYNEQFF. CDR3 nucleotides: TGTGCCAGCAGTCCAGTCCCAGGGGGGGGAGCGGGCCCCTACAATGAGCAGTTCTTC.

This clonotype has a handful of counts. In DNA, the CDR3 is TGTGCCAGCAGGCAACCAGGGACTAGCGGGGGTGATGAGCAGTTCTTC. It translates to CASRQPGTSGGDEQFF. This sequence joins TRBV6-5 and TRBJ2-1, with 14 bases identical to TRBD2. Losses at the gene ends were 6 bases for V and 8 bases for J; bases not matched to a gene: 9. Germline V lookup: CDR1 MNHEY, CDR2 SVGAGI. CDR3 length: 16 residues.

The table lists this clonotype with many counts. The rearrangement uses TRBV5-6 and TRBJ2-2, with 9 bases aligning to TRBD1. Germline assignment: CDR1 SGHDT and CDR2 YYEEEE. V trimming: 4 bases; J trimming: 3 bases; junction bases outside the gene matches: 7. This CDR3 has 16 amino acids. The CDR3 nucleotides are TGTGCCAGCAGCCTTACAGGGGGCTTCGACACCGGGGAGCTGTTTTTT. It codes for CASSLTGGFDTGELFF.

This clonotype was seen repeatedly, ten times or more. The rearrangement uses TRBV28 and TRBJ2-7; D may be TRBD1 or TRBD2 (5 bases each). V lost 5 bases to trimming and J lost 6 bases, with 17 bases between them. Per germline, CDR1 MDHEN and CDR2 SYDVKM. The CDR3 has 14 residues. The CDR3 DNA reads TGTGCCAGCAGTCTCAACATTGCAGGGAGCGAGCAGTACTTC. Encoded protein: CASSLNIAGSEQYF.

A few counts support this clonotype. V and J are TRBV11-2 and TRBJ2-1; perhaps TRBD1 as D (5 bases). Between the trimmed V and J ends, which lost 5 bases and 8 bases, there was a span of 13 bases. The CDR3 is made up of 13 amino acids. In germline, CDR1 is SGHAT, CDR2 FQNNGV. CDR3 in amino acids: CASSTGSSYEQFF. CDR3 nucleotides: TGTGCCAGCAGCACAGGTAGTTCCTATGAGCAGTTCTTC.

This clonotype occurred a few times. The genes are TRBV12-3 or TRBV12-4 and TRBJ1-2, with 9 bases identical to TRBD1. The CDR3 extends over 13 amino acids. The J segment lost 6 bases and the V segment lost 10 bases, leaving 9 bases of the junction unmatched. CDR3 nucleotide sequence: TGTGCCACAAGTCGGGACAGGGACGATGGCTACACCTTC. Translating gives CATSRDRDDGYTF.

V usage is TRBV5-8 and J usage is TRBJ2-3, with 14 bases matching TRBD2. Germline V gives CDR1 SGHTS, CDR2 YDEGEE. CDR3 length equals 17 residues. V lost 4 bases to trimming and J lost 2 bases; unmatched junction nucleotides: 6. The CDR3 DNA sequence: TGTGCCAGCAGCCGGGGGACTAGCGGGAGAGCCACAGATACGCAGTATTTT. It yields the protein CASSRGTSGRATDTQYF.

This clonotype was observed a few times. V and J are TRBV11-2 and TRBJ2-4; D is possibly TRBD1 (6 bases). Germline CDR1 and CDR2: SGHAT and FQNNGV. CDR3 length: 15 amino acids. V was clipped by 7 bases and J by 2 bases, with 15 bases between them. CDR3 sequence (DNA): TGTGCCAGCACCCCTGGACAGTTTTCCAAAAACATTCAGTACTTC. Translated: CASTPGQFSKNIQYF.